Following are 20 T cell receptor beta chains from one sample sequenced in a study of radiation and T cells in renal cell carcinoma. Repertoires were generated with immunoSEQ multiplex PCR, while TCRdb's copy carries only in-frame clones and drops some. The sample lists some 150,000 clones; around four fifths were seen once. As for time point: baseline pretreatment blood. Treatment given: 15 Gy SBRT to primary tumor, nephrectomy 4 weeks later. Sample: blood, taken from a patient whose treatment included radiotherapy and nephrectomy. These receptors were collected from a woman aged 45-59 years with renal cell carcinoma.

This clone appeared once. The chain employs TRBV5-6 and TRBJ2-7; D gene uncertain. Trimming took 5 bases from V and 3 from J, leaving 6 bases between them. From germline, CDR1 is SGHDT and CDR2 YYEEEE. This CDR3 spans 11 amino acids. This CDR3 is CASRLNYEQYF. The CDR3 coding sequence is TGTGCCAGCAGATTAAACTACGAGCAGTACTTC.

The rearrangement links TRBV5-1 to TRBJ1-6; 7 bases are shared with TRBD1. V lost 4 bases, J lost 0 bases, and 4 bases stayed unmatched. Per the germline V gene, CDR1 is SGHRS and CDR2 is YFSETQ. This CDR3 is 16 amino acids long. CDR3 sequence (DNA): TGCGCCAGCAGCGCGGGACAGAACTCCTATAATTCACCCCTCCACTTT. Translation: CASSAGQNSYNSPLHF.

The gene calls are TRBV6-5 and TRBJ2-7, with 7 positions matching TRBD2. The junction had 7 bases not matched to a gene; V was cut back by 0 bases and J by 2 bases. The CDR3 has 16 amino acids. The germline V gene has CDR1 MNHEY and CDR2 SVGAGI. Here the CDR3 DNA reads TGTGCCAGCAGTTACTCGAGGTCTAGCGGTACCTACGAGCAGTACTTC. Translating it yields CASSYSRSSGTYEQYF.

The J gene is TRBJ1-1, the V gene TRBV18; D is ambiguous. Per germline, CDR1 KGHSH and CDR2 LQKENI. This CDR3 has 17 residues. Trimming left V 0 bases short and J 2 bases short, with 16 bases between. CDR3 region: CASSPPIGSDSNTEAFF. CDR3 DNA sequence: TGTGCCAGCTCACCACCCATAGGCAGCGATTCCAACACTGAAGCTTTCTTT.

The rearrangement links TRBV27 to TRBJ2-7; perhaps TRBD1 as D (5 bases). Deletions cut 4 bases from V and 4 bases from J, with 11 bases between. Germline V gene data show CDR1 as MNHEY and CDR2 as SMNVEV (reference sequence). The CDR3 has 13 residues. CDR3 sequence: CASSYGHLYEQYF. As DNA, the CDR3 is TGTGCCAGCAGTTACGGACACCTTTACGAGCAGTACTTC.

The chain is built from TRBV30 and TRBJ2-7; 8 nucleotides agree with TRBD1. CDR1 is GTSNPN, CDR2 SVGIG, per germline (reference sequence). The CDR3 is made up of 13 amino acids. With V trimmed by 4 bases and J by 2 bases, 4 bases remained unmatched. The CDR3 DNA follows: TGTGCCTGGAATCAGGACAGGGCCTACGAGCAGTACTTC. Residues: CAWNQDRAYEQYF.

The V gene is TRBV28, the J gene TRBJ1-5, with D possibly matching TRBD1 (6 bases). Germline CDR1 and CDR2: MDHEN and SYDVKM. Deletions cut 3 bases from V and 0 bases from J, with 12 bases between. The CDR3 consists of 16 residues. CDR3 in amino acids: CASSFWGPYSNQPQHF. The CDR3 coding sequence is TGTGCCAGCAGTTTCTGGGGGCCTTATAGCAATCAGCCCCAGCATTTT.

V is TRBV7-2 and J is TRBJ1-5; D perhaps matches TRBD1 (6 bases). Trimming shortened V by 3 bases and J by 0 bases, and 12 bases separated the two germline ends. Looked up from germline, CDR1 is SGHTA and CDR2 is FQGNSA. This CDR3 region has 16 residues. The CDR3 DNA follows: TGTGCCAGCAGCTTTCGACAGGACCTTAGCAATCAGCCCCAGCATTTT. Its protein product is CASSFRQDLSNQPQHF. The entire variable domain, with the rest obtained from reference TRBV7-2 and TRBJ1-5, is as follows: GAGVSQSPSNKVTEKGKDVELRCDPISGHTALYWYRQSLGQGLEFLIYFQGNSAPDKSGLPSDRFSAERTGGSVSTLTIQRTQQEDSAVYLCASSFRQDLSNQPQHFGDGTRLSIL.

The chain has TRBV19 and TRBJ1-2; no firm D call. The V end was cut by 1 base, the J end by 5 bases, with 17 bases between. The CDR3 spans 16 residues. Germline CDR1 is LNHDA and CDR2 is SQIVND (reference sequence). CDR3 nucleotide sequence: TGTGCCAGTAGTATAGGGGGTCTATCGGGAATTTATGGCTACACCTTC. Encoded protein: CASSIGGLSGIYGYTF. Based on the CDR3 plus reference TRBV19 and TRBJ1-2, the full variable domain is DGGITQSPKYLFRKEGQNVTLSCEQNLNHDAMYWYRQDPGQGLRLIYYSQIVNDFQKGDIAEGYSVSREKKESFPLTVTSAQKNPTAFYLCASSIGGLSGIYGYTFGSGTRLTVV.

This clone was recorded a few times. This chain uses TRBV5-1 with TRBJ2-3, with D unclear. The CDR3 runs 16 residues. The germline V and J ends were trimmed by 0 bases and 4 bases, with 15 bases remaining between them. In germline, CDR1 is SGHRS, CDR2 YFSETQ. DNA of the CDR3: TGCGCCAGCAGCTTGGAGAGTTGGGCCTCGGCAGATACGCAGTATTTT. Translation gives CASSLESWASADTQYF.

This chain uses TRBV18 with TRBJ1-5; D possibly corresponds to TRBD1 (5 bases). There are 13 residues in the CDR3. Trimming took off 4 bases at V and 7 bases at J, with 11 bases between the two ends. Germline loops: CDR1 KGHSH, CDR2 LQKENI. In nucleotides, the CDR3 is TGTGCCAGCTCACGGGACGTCGACCAGCCCCAGCATTTT. It codes for CASSRDVDQPQHF.

The chain joins TRBV5-4 to TRBJ1-3; D may be TRBD1 (6 bases). V was trimmed by 0 bases and J by 4 bases, leaving 11 bases between them. The germline CDR1 and CDR2 sequences are SGHNT and YYREEE (reference sequence). The CDR3 spans 15 residues. The CDR3 region is CASSLDRVQGNTIYF. The CDR3 DNA reads as TGTGCCAGCAGCTTGGACAGGGTGCAAGGAAACACCATATATTTT. Combining the CDR3 with reference TRBV5-4 and TRBJ1-3 gives the whole variable domain ETGVTQSPTHLIKTRGQQVTLRCSSQSGHNTVSWYQQALGQGPQFIFQYYREEENGRGNFPPRFSGLQFPNYSSELNVNALELDDSALYLCASSLDRVQGNTIYFGEGSWLTVV.

The V gene is TRBV7-2, the J gene TRBJ2-7; D gene uncertain. Germline lookup yields CDR1 SGHTA and CDR2 FQGNSA. The V and J ends lost 4 bases and 4 bases respectively, with 8 bases between them. The CDR3 runs to 12 residues. This CDR3 is CASSSSLYEQYF. Written as DNA, the CDR3 is TGTGCCAGCAGCTCTTCATTGTACGAGCAGTACTTC.

The chain is built from TRBV7-8 and TRBJ2-4; D is possibly TRBD1 (6 bases). Germline lookup yields CDR1 SGHVS and CDR2 FQNEAQ. Trimming cost V 5 bases and J 2 bases, with 10 bases left between them. This CDR3 region has 14 residues. The DNA for the CDR3 is TGTGCCAGCAGCGTCCAGGGGACCAAAAACATTCAGTACTTC. Protein sequence: CASSVQGTKNIQYF.

The chain employs TRBV14 and TRBJ2-1; 12 bases are shared with TRBD2. The junction had 7 bases not matched to a gene; V was cut back by 4 bases and J by 6 bases. Germline CDR1 is SGHDN and CDR2 is FVKESK. There are 16 residues in the CDR3. The CDR3 spells CASSPGTSGPTNEQFF. CDR3 coding DNA: TGTGCCAGCAGCCCAGGGACTAGCGGGCCTACCAATGAGCAGTTCTTC.

The genes are TRBV7-2 and TRBJ2-7; D gene ambiguous. V lost 5 bases, J lost 7 bases, and 18 bases lay in between. This CDR3 is 14 amino acids long. In germline, CDR1 is SGHTA, CDR2 FQGNSA. As DNA, the CDR3 is TGTGCCAGCAGCACGGAAATTATCCTCGGGGAGCAGTACTTC. Translating gives CASSTEIILGEQYF.

This clone was recorded a few times. This chain connects TRBV10-2 to TRBJ1-4; 7 bases align to TRBD1. The germline V gene encodes CDR1 WSHSY and CDR2 SAAADI. CDR3 length: 12 residues. Unmatched junction bases numbered 4, after V lost 7 bases and J lost 8 bases. The DNA of the CDR3 is TGCGCCAGCACAAGGGGGCGGGAAAAACTGTTTTTT. As protein: CASTRGREKLFF.

The rearrangement joins TRBV30 to TRBJ1-2; D gene unclear. V lost 6 bases and J lost 8, with 16 bases in between. Germline CDR1 and CDR2: GTSNPN and SVGIG (reference sequence). CDR3 length: 12 residues. This CDR3 reads CACPDVKGGYTF. The CDR3 coding sequence is TGTGCCTGCCCGGACGTAAAGGGAGGCTACACCTTC.

This clone was detected only once. The chain has TRBV13 and TRBJ1-2; TRBD1 might be the D (5 bases). Germline V gives CDR1 PRHDT, CDR2 FYEKMQ (reference sequence). The CDR3 contains 14 residues. Trimming took 0 bases from V and 2 from J, leaving 7 bases between them. CDR3 nucleotides: TGTGCCAGCAGCTTAGGGGCAGGGAACTATGGCTACACCTTC. Encoded protein: CASSLGAGNYGYTF. Complete variable domain (other parts from reference TRBV13 and TRBJ1-2): AAGVIQSPRHLIKEKRETATLKCYPIPRHDTVYWYQQGPGQDPQFLISFYEKMQSDKGSIPDRFSAQQFSDYHSELNMSSLELGDSALYFCASSLGAGNYGYTFGSGTRLTVV.

The chain couples TRBV19 to TRBJ2-5; tentative D call: TRBD1 (6 bases). CDR3 length: 15 amino acids. CDR1 and CDR2 (germline): LNHDA, SQIVND (reference sequence). The germline V and J ends were trimmed by 4 bases and 5 bases, with 17 bases remaining between them. CDR3 region: CASSTPSQGMETQYF. CDR3 DNA sequence: TGTGCCAGTAGTACCCCGTCCCAGGGGATGGAGACCCAGTACTTC.